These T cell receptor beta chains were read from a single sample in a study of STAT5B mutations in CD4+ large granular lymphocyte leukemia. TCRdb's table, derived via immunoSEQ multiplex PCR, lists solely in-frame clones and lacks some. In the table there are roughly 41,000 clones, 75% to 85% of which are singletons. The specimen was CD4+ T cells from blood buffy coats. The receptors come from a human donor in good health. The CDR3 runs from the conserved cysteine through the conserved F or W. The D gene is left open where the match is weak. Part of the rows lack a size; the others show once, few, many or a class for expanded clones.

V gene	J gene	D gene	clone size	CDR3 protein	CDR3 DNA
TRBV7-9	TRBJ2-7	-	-	CASSLRGYEQYF	TGTGCCAGCAGCTTGAGGGGCTACGAGCAGTACTTC
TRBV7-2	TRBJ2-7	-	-	CASSDPFRAGNEQYF	TGTGCCAGCAGCGACCCTTTTCGGGCCGGGAACGAGCAGTACTTC
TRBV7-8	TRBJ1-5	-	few	CASTRGGRNQPQHF	TGTGCCAGCACCAGAGGGGGTCGGAATCAGCCCCAGCATTTT
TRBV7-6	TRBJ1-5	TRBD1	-	CASSAQGNQPQHF	TGTGCCAGCAGCGCACAGGGGAATCAGCCCCAGCATTTT
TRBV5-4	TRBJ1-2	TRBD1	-	CASSPNRGFSYGYTF	TGTGCCAGCAGCCCCAACAGGGGGTTTAGCTATGGCTACACCTTC
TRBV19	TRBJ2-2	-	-	CASRDKNTGELFF	TGTGCCAGTAGGGACAAGAACACCGGGGAGCTGTTTTTT
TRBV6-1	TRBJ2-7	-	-	CASSSASRGEQYF	TGTGCCAGCAGCTCCGCCAGCCGGGGCGAGCAGTACTTC
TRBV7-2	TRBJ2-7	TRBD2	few	CASSPGTSETYEQYF	TGTGCCAGCAGCCCTGGGACTAGCGAGACCTACGAGCAGTACTTC
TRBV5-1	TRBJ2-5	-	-	CASSRLGETQYF	TGCGCCAGCAGCCGCTTGGGGGAGACCCAGTACTTC
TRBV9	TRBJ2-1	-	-	CASSVATGSIPFF	-
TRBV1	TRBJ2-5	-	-	CTSSQTPQLAANQETQYF	TGCACCAGCAGCCAAACCCCCCAGCTAGCGGCTAACCAAGAGACCCAGTACTTC
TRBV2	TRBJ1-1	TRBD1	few	CASKGTGGANTEAFF	TGTGCCAGCAAAGGTACAGGGGGCGCGAACACTGAAGCTTTCTTT
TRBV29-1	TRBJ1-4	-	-	CSAQTWSNEKLFF	TGCAGCGCCCAGACATGGTCAAATGAAAAACTGTTTTTT
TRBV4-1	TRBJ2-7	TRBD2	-	CASSHATSGGPTYEQYF	TGCGCCAGCAGCCACGCGACTAGCGGGGGGCCTACCTACGAGCAGTACTTC
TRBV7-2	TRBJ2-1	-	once	CASSLRTVSSYNEQFF	TGTGCCAGCAGCCTCCGGACAGTTAGCTCCTACAATGAGCAGTTCTTC
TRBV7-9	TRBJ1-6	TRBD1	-	CASSPDRANSPLHF	TGTGCCAGCAGCCCGGACAGGGCAAATTCACCCCTCCACTTT
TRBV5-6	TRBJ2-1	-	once	CASSLNNEQFF	TGTGCCAGCAGCTTAAACAATGAGCAGTTCTTC
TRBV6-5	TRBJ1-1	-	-	CASSYSARDTEAFF	TGTGCCAGCAGTTACTCCGCCCGAGACACTGAAGCTTTCTTT
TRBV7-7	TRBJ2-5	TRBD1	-	CASSLGGTGRSQETQYF	TGTGCCAGCAGCTTAGGGGGGACAGGACGATCACAAGAGACCCAGTACTTC
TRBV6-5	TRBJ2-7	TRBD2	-	CASSYSGLAGPYEQYF	TGTGCCAGCAGTTACTCGGGACTAGCGGGACCTTACGAGCAGTACTTC
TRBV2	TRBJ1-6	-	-	CASRRSPNSPLHF	TGTGCCAGCAGACGGAGCCCCAATTCACCCCTCCACTTT
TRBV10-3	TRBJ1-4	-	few	CAISGGAREKLFF	TGTGCCATCAGTGGGGGGGCGCGAGAAAAACTGTTTTTT
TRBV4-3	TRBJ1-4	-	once	CASSQDPIAGEKLFF	TGCGCCAGCAGCCAAGATCCTATAGCAGGGGAAAAACTGTTTTTT
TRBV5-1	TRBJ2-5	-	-	CASSFGVALGQETQYF	TGCGCCAGCAGCTTTGGGGTAGCACTGGGTCAAGAGACCCAGTACTTC
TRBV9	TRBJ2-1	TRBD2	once	CASSAMGLAVYNEQFF	TGTGCCAGCAGCGCAATGGGACTAGCGGTCTACAATGAGCAGTTCTTC
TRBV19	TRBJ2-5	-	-	CASSMWQGNWETQYF	TGTGCCAGTAGTATGTGGCAGGGGAATTGGGAGACCCAGTACTTC
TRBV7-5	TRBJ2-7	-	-	CARSCLRDRAHEQYF	TGTGCCAGAAGCTGCCTCCGGGACAGGGCCCACGAGCAGTACTTC
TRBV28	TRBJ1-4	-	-	CASSPTNEKLFF	TGTGCCAGCAGTCCCACGAATGAAAAACTGTTTTTT
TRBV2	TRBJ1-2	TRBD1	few	CASSPQGAGGYTF	TGTGCCAGCAGTCCCCAGGGGGCGGGGGGCTACACCTTC
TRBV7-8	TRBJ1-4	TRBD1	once	CASSPDRVKNEKLFF	TGTGCCAGCAGCCCCGACAGGGTAAAGAATGAAAAACTGTTTTTT
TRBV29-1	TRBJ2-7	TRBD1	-	CSVVEVFGQGAYEQYF	TGCAGCGTTGTCGAAGTATTCGGACAGGGGGCCTACGAGCAGTACTTC
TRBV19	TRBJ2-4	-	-	CASTEAEGNIQYF	TGTGCCAGTACCGAGGCCGAAGGGAACATTCAGTACTTC
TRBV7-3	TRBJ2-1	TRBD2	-	CASSLLPLAGGNHNEQFF	TGTGCCAGCAGCTTATTACCCCTAGCGGGAGGGAACCACAATGAGCAGTTCTTC
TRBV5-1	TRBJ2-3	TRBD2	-	CASSIRTSGSTDTQYF	TGCGCCAGCAGCATCCGGACTAGCGGGAGTACAGATACGCAGTATTTT
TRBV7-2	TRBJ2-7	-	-	CASSYTGTPPGEQYF	TGTGCCAGCAGCTACACCGGGACGCCGCCGGGGGAGCAGTACTTC
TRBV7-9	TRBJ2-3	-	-	CASSDRGASTDTQYF	TGTGCCAGCAGCGATAGGGGGGCTAGCACAGATACGCAGTATTTT
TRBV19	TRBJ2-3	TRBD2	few	CASSRTSGSTDTQYF	TGTGCCAGTAGTAGGACTAGCGGCAGCACAGATACGCAGTATTTT
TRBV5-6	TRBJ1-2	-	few	CASSPDGPNYGYTF	TGTGCCAGCAGCCCGGACGGTCCTAACTATGGCTACACCTTC
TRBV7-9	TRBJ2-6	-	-	CASSPRSGANVLTF	TGTGCCAGCAGCCCCCGTTCTGGGGCCAACGTCCTGACTTTC
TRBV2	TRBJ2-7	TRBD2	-	CASRSAAGYEQYF	TGTGCCAGCAGGTCCGCAGCGGGGTACGAGCAGTACTTC
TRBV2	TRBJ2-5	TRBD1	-	CASSKGQGVKTQYF	TGTGCCAGCAGTAAGGGACAGGGGGTGAAGACCCAGTACTTC
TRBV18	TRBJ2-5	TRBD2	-	CASSLRTSGLQETRYF	TGTGCCAGCTCACTAAGGACTAGCGGGCTGCAAGAGACCCGGTACTTC
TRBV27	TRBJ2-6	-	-	CASSSTAGANVLTF	TGTGCCAGCAGTTCGACCGCTGGGGCCAACGTCCTGACTTTC
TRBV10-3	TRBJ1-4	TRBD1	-	CAISGSDRGSEKLFF	TGTGCCATCAGCGGCTCGGACAGGGGGAGCGAAAAACTGTTTTTT
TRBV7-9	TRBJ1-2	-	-	CASSQAGYTF	TGTGCCAGCAGCCAAGCGGGCTACACCTTC
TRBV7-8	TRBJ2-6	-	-	CASSLGGPGANVLTF	TGTGCCAGCAGCTTAGGGGGTCCTGGGGCCAACGTCCTGACTTTC
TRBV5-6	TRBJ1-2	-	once	CASSLDSGVYGYTF	TGTGCCAGCAGCTTGGATTCTGGGGTCTATGGCTACACCTTC
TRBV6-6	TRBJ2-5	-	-	CASSKRGETQYF	TGTGCCAGCAGCAAAAGGGGGGAGACCCAGTACTTC
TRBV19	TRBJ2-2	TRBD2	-	CASSVTSGYIAGELFF	TGTGCCAGTAGTGTTACTAGCGGATATATAGCCGGGGAGCTGTTTTTT
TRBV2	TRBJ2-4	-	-	CASSVAWGRDIQYF	TGTGCCAGCAGTGTCGCGTGGGGAAGGGACATTCAGTACTTC
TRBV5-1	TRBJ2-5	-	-	CASSQSGSQETQYF	TGCGCCAGCAGCCAAAGCGGGTCCCAAGAGACCCAGTACTTC
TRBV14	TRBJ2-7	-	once	CASSHRTASEQYF	TGTGCCAGCAGCCACAGGACAGCTTCCGAGCAGTACTTC
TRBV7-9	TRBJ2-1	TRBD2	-	CASSLGLGLAAHGNEQFF	TGTGCCAGCAGCTTAGGTTTGGGTCTAGCGGCCCATGGGAATGAGCAGTTCTTC
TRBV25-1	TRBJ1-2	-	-	CASSQGYGYTF	TGTGCCAGCAGTCAAGGGTATGGCTACACCTTC